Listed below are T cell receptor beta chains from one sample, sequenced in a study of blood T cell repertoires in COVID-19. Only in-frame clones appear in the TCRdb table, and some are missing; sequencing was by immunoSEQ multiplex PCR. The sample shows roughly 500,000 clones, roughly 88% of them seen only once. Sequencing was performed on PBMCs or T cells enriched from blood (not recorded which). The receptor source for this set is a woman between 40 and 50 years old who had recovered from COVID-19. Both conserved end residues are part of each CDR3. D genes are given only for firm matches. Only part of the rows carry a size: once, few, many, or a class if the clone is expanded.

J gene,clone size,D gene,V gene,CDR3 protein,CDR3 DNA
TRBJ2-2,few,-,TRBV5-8,CASSPGPRGSAGELFF,TGTGCCAGCAGCCCGGGACCCCGGGGGAGCGCCGGGGAGCTGTTTTTT
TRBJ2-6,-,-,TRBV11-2,CASSLGFQANVLTF,TGTGCCAGCAGCTTAGGTTTCCAAGCCAACGTCCTGACTTTC
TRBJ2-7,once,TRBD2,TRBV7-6,CASSLSLYGREASYEQYF,TGTGCCAGCAGCTTATCTTTATACGGGCGGGAGGCCTCCTACGAGCAGTACTTC
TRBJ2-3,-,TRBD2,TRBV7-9,CASSLGGAGGTDTQYF,TGTGCCAGCAGCCTCGGGGGGGCAGGAGGAACAGATACGCAGTATTTT
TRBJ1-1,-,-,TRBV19,CASSMRGNTEAFF,TGTGCCAGTAGTATGCGGGGGAACACTGAAGCTTTCTTT
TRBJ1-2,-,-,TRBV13,CAAAPRQGHYGYTF,TGTGCCGCCGCCCCTCGGCAGGGTCACTATGGCTACACCTTC
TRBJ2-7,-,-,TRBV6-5,CASSYSQSYEQYF,TGTGCCAGCAGTTACTCGCAGTCATACGAGCAGTACTTC
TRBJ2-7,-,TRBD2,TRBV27,CASRKTSGRYEQYF,TGTGCCAGCAGGAAGACTAGCGGGAGGTACGAGCAGTACTTC
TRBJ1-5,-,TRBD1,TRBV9,CASSVDITGDQPQHF,TGTGCCAGCAGCGTAGATATAACAGGGGATCAGCCCCAGCATTTT
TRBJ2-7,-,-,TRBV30,CAWSPTGLTVHEQYF,TGTGCCTGGAGTCCTACAGGGTTAACGGTCCACGAGCAGTACTTC
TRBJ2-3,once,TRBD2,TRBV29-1,CSVIPSGRSTDTQYF,TGCAGCGTCATTCCTAGCGGGAGAAGCACAGATACGCAGTATTTT
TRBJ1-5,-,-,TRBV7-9,CASSFQAHQPQHF,TGTGCCAGCAGCTTCCAGGCCCATCAGCCCCAGCATTTT
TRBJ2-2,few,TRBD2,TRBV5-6,CASSFPGLGGTGELFF,TGTGCCAGCAGCTTTCCGGGACTAGGTGGCACCGGGGAGCTGTTTTTT
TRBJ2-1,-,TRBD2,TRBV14,CASSHLGGSYNEQFF,TGTGCCAGCAGCCATTTGGGGGGGTCCTACAATGAGCAGTTCTTC
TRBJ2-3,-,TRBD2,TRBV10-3,CAISESASGRPAPTQYF,TGTGCCATCAGTGAGTCGGCTAGCGGGAGACCCGCTCCTACGCAGTATTTT
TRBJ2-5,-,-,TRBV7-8,CASSLGMDLETQYF,TGTGCCAGCAGCTTAGGCATGGACTTAGAGACCCAGTACTTC
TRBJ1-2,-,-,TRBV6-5,CASSYGGADSSYGYTF,TGTGCCAGCAGTTACGGGGGAGCGGACAGTAGCTATGGCTACACCTTC
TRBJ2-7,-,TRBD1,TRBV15,CATSRPDRVLEQYF,TGTGCCACCAGCAGACCGGACAGGGTCCTCGAGCAGTACTTC
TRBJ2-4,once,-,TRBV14,CASSLSGKNIQYF,TGTGCCAGCAGCCTCTCAGGCAAAAACATTCAGTACTTC
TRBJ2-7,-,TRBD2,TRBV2,CASSRLAGAYEQYF,TGTGCCAGCAGTAGACTAGCGGGAGCCTACGAGCAGTACTTC
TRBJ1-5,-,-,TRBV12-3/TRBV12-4,CASSRSNNQPQHF,TGTGCCAGCAGTCGCAGTAATAATCAGCCCCAGCATTTT
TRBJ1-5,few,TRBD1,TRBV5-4,CASSMGQGANQPQHF,TGTGCCAGCAGCATGGGACAGGGGGCCAATCAGCCCCAGCATTTT
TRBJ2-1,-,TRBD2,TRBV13,CASSSAGTSANNEQFF,TGTGCCAGCAGCTCGGCCGGGACTAGCGCCAACAATGAGCAGTTCTTC
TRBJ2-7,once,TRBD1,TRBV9,CASSPHLGGDRGKQYF,TGTGCCAGCAGCCCCCACCTGGGGGGGGACAGGGGTAAGCAGTACTTC